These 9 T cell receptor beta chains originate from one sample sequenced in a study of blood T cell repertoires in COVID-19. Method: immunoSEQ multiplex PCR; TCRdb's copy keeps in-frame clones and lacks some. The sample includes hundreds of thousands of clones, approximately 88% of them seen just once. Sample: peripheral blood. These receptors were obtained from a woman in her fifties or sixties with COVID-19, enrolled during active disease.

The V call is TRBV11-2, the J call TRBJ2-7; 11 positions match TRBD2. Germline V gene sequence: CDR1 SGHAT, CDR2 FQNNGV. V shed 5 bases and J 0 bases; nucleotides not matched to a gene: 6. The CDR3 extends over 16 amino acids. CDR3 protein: CASSLTLAGVSYEQYF. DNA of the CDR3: TGTGCCAGCAGCCTGACACTAGCGGGGGTCTCCTACGAGCAGTACTTC.

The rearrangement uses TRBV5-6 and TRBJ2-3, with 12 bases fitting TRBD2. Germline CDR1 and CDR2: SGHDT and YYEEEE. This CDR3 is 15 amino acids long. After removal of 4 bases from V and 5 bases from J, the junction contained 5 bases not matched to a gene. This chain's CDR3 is CASSPGLAGIDTQYF. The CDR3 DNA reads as TGTGCCAGCAGCCCGGGACTAGCGGGCATAGATACGCAGTATTTT.

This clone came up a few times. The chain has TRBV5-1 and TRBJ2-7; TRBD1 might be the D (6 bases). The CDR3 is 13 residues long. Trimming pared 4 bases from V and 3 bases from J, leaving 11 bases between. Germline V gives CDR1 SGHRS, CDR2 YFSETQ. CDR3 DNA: TGCGCCAGCAGCCCCGGACAGTACTACGAGCAGTACTTC. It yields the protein CASSPGQYYEQYF. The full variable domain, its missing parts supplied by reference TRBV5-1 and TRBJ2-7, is KAGVTQTPRYLIKTRGQQVTLSCSPISGHRSVSWYQQTPGQGLQFLFEYFSETQRNKGNFPGRFSGRQFSNSRSEMNVSTLELGDSALYLCASSPGQYYEQYFGPGTRLTVT.

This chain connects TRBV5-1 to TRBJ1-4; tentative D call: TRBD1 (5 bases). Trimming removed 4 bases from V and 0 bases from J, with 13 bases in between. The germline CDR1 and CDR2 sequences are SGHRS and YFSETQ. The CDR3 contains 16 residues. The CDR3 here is CASSPIQGSTNEKLFF. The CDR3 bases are TGCGCCAGCAGCCCCATTCAGGGATCAACTAATGAAAAACTGTTTTTT.

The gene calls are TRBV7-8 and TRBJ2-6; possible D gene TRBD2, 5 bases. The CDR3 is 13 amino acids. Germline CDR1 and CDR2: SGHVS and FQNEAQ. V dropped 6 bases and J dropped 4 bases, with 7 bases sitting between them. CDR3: CASRRRGANVLTF. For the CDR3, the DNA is TGTGCCAGCAGGCGGAGGGGGGCCAACGTCCTGACTTTC.

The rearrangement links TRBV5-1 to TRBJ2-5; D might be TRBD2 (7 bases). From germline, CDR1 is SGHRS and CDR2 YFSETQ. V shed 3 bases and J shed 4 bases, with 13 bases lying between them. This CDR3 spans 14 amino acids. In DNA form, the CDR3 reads TGCGCCAGCAGCTACCTCGGGGGGCCAGAGACCCAGTACTTC. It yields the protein CASSYLGGPETQYF.

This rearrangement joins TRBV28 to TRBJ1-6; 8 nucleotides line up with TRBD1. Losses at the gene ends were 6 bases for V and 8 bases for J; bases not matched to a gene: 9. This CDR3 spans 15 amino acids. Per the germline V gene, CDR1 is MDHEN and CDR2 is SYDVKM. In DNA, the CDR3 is TGTGCCAGCAGCCTCAGGGGGCCTGGGGATTCACCCCTCCACTTT. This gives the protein CASSLRGPGDSPLHF. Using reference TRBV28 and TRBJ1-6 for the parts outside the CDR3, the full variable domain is DVKVTQSSRYLVKRTGEKVFLECVQDMDHENMFWYRQDPGLGLRLIYFSYDVKMKEKGDIPEGYSVSREKKERFSLILESASTNQTSMYLCASSLRGPGDSPLHFGNGTRLTVT.

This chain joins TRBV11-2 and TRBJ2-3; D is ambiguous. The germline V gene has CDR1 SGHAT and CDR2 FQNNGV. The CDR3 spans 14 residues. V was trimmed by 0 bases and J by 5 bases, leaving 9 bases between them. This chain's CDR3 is CASSLDRTLDTQYF. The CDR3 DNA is TGTGCCAGCAGCTTAGATCGAACTTTAGATACGCAGTATTTT.

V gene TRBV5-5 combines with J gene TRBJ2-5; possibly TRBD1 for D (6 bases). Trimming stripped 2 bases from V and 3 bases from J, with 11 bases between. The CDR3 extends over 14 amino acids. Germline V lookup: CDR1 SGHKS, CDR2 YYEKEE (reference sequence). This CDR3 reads CASSLAGVEETQYF. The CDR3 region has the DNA TGTGCCAGCAGCTTAGCAGGGGTTGAAGAGACCCAGTACTTC.